The 22 T cell receptor beta chains below were found in one sample sequenced in a study of T cell repertoires in cytomegalovirus infection. These receptors are not linked to any known antigen. TCRdb re-analysed the reads in MiXCR, keeping a single row per CDR3 protein. The table shows roughly 570,000 distinct CDR3 sequences, with 35% to 50% occurring only once. The material was cultured PBMCs, obtained from culture after CMV antigen stimulation. The receptors were sampled from a human donor in good health (CMV status not recorded). Some clones in this sample may be carry-over from other donors' samples.

Only a few counts were recorded for this clonotype. This chain links TRBV7-8 with TRBJ2-5, with 10 bases that match TRBD2. Germline V gene data show CDR1 as SGHVS and CDR2 as FQNEAQ. This CDR3 spans 16 amino acids. Losses at the gene ends were 5 bases for V and 1 base for J; bases not matched to a gene: 7. This CDR3 reads CASSPFLAGVQETQYF. CDR3 in DNA: TGTGCCAGCAGCCCCTTCCTAGCGGGGGTCCAAGAGACCCAGTACTTC.

The chain recombines TRBV28 with TRBJ2-4; D not resolved. Germline CDR1 and CDR2: MDHEN and SYDVKM. The V end lost 4 bases, the J end lost 0 bases, and 10 bases lay between the germline ends. There are 15 residues in the CDR3. As DNA, the CDR3 is TGTGCCAGCAGTTCTGACACCCTAGCCAAAAACATTCAGTACTTC. Protein sequence: CASSSDTLAKNIQYF.

V is TRBV7-4 and J is TRBJ2-3; maybe TRBD2 (5 bases). The CDR3 totals 14 residues. Between the trimmed V and J ends, which lost 3 bases and 7 bases, there was a span of 14 bases. Germline values: CDR1 SGHVT, CDR2 SQSDAQ. The CDR3, as DNA: TGTGCCAGCAGCTTCGGCTACGGGGTGCATACGCAGTATTTT. The encoded protein is CASSFGYGVHTQYF.

The chain employs TRBV12-3 or TRBV12-4 and TRBJ2-7, with 10 bases fitting TRBD1. V lost 6 bases to trimming and J lost 4 bases; unmatched junction nucleotides: 9. CDR3 length: 15 residues. CDR3 sequence: CASSRPGQGWYEQYF. The CDR3 coding sequence is TGTGCCAGCAGCCGCCCGGGACAGGGGTGGTACGAGCAGTACTTC.

CDR3 region: CASSLAFGGYTF. The CDR3 bases are TGTGCCAGCAGCTTAGCATTTGGGGGCTACACCTTC. The chain joins TRBV7-8 to TRBJ1-2; D is uncertain. Per germline, CDR1 SGHVS and CDR2 FQNEAQ. This CDR3 has 12 residues. V lost 0 bases to trimming and J lost 8 bases, with 7 bases between them.

This clonotype came up once. The chain employs TRBV10-1 and TRBJ2-1; 9 bases agree with TRBD1. Germline assignment: CDR1 WNHNN and CDR2 SYGVQD (reference sequence). The V gene end was trimmed by 0 bases and the J gene end by 4 bases; junction bases not matched to a gene: 10. The CDR3 is 18 amino acids. The CDR3 sequence is CASSESGTGLEGYNEQFF. DNA of the CDR3: TGCGCCAGCAGTGAGTCCGGGACAGGGTTGGAGGGGTACAATGAGCAGTTCTTC.

This clonotype has more than one count but fewer than ten. The chain joins TRBV6-2 or TRBV6-3 to TRBJ2-3, with 13 bases identical to TRBD2. CDR1 and CDR2 from the germline V gene are MNHEY and SVGEGT. After removal of 4 bases from V and 3 bases from J, the junction contained 19 bases not matched to a gene. This CDR3 comprises 21 residues. The CDR3 nucleotides are TGTGCCAGCAGTTTTAGTTCCGGGACTAGCGGGATGATGTGGAAGACAGATACGCAGTATTTT. It encodes CASSFSSGTSGMMWKTDTQYF.

There are a few counts of this clonotype. The chain employs TRBV7-8 and TRBJ2-7, with D hard to call. The CDR3 is made up of 14 amino acids. Looked up from germline, CDR1 is SGHVS and CDR2 is FQNEAQ. V gave up 3 bases and J gave up 2 bases, with 11 bases separating them. As DNA, the CDR3 is TGTGCCAGCAGCTTTGGAACTATTCCCTACGAGCAGTACTTC. This translates into CASSFGTIPYEQYF.

There are a few counts of this clonotype. The gene calls are TRBV7-2 and TRBJ1-4; 9 positions match TRBD1. Germline trimming cut 5 bases from V and 7 bases from J; bases unmatched to any gene: 8. Germline CDR1 reads SGHTA; CDR2 reads FQGNSA. This CDR3 has 15 residues. As DNA, the CDR3 is TGTGCCAGCAGCCTCTCCGGGACAGGGTTTGAAAAACTGTTTTTT. Its translation is CASSLSGTGFEKLFF.

This clonotype was counted only a few times. The CDR3 region has the DNA TGTGCCAGCAGCTTAGCCGGGGTTGTGGGTGAAGCTTTCTTT. Residues: CASSLAGVVGEAFF. The chain joins TRBV11-2 to TRBJ1-1; D gene ambiguous. The CDR3 totals 14 residues. CDR1 and CDR2 (germline): SGHAT, FQNNGV. Trimming removed 1 base from V and 7 bases from J, with 13 bases in between.

This clonotype was seen more than once but under ten times. This chain joins TRBV30 and TRBJ1-1; D call uncertain. This CDR3 is 11 amino acids long. CDR1 and CDR2 from the germline V gene are GTSNPN and SVGIG (reference sequence). Trimming pared 8 bases from V and 4 bases from J, leaving 11 bases between. CDR3 residues: CADGLATEAFF. The CDR3 bases are TGTGCCGATGGACTCGCCACTGAAGCTTTCTTT.

The V and J genes are TRBV6-6 and TRBJ1-5; TRBD1 aligns across 7 bases. Germline V gene data show CDR1 as MNHNY and CDR2 as SVGAGI (reference sequence). This CDR3 contains 16 residues. The junction had 10 bases not matched to a gene; V was cut back by 8 bases and J by 0 bases. CDR3 in DNA: TGTGCCAGCCTAAACGGACAGGCGCATAGCAATCAGCCCCAGCATTTT. As protein: CASLNGQAHSNQPQHF.

This chain uses TRBV6-6 with TRBJ2-7; D is perhaps TRBD2 (6 bases). The CDR3 extends over 16 amino acids. Germline CDR1 and CDR2: MNHNY and SVGAGI (reference sequence). The V end was cut by 1 base, the J end by 7 bases, with 20 bases between. In DNA form, the CDR3 reads TGTGCCAGCAGTTACTTCCCCGGCGTCGGGGGAGGTGAGCAGTACTTC. This encodes CASSYFPGVGGGEQYF.

The rearrangement joins TRBV7-6 to TRBJ2-7, with a weak D call TRBD1 (5 bases). Germline CDR1 SGHVS, CDR2 FNYEAQ. This CDR3 is 15 amino acids long. Trimming took 0 bases from V and 0 from J, leaving 9 bases between them. The CDR3 region is CASSLARQNSYEQYF. Written as DNA, the CDR3 is TGTGCCAGCAGCTTAGCGCGACAGAACTCCTACGAGCAGTACTTC. Combining the CDR3 with reference TRBV7-6 and TRBJ2-7 gives the whole variable domain GAGVSQSPRYKVTKRGQDVALRCDPISGHVSLYWYRQALGQGPEFLTYFNYEAQQDKSGLPNDRFSAERPEGSISTLTIQRTEQRDSAMYRCASSLARQNSYEQYFGPGTRLTVT.

Here the CDR3 reads CASSLESSASFTDTQYF. CDR3 in DNA: TGTGCCAGCAGCTTAGAGTCTTCCGCCTCCTTCACAGATACGCAGTATTTT. The rearrangement joins TRBV7-2 to TRBJ2-3; no clear D gene. Germline V gives CDR1 SGHTA, CDR2 FQGNSA. The V and J ends lost 1 base and 2 bases respectively, with 16 bases between them. The length of the CDR3 is 17 residues.

The rearrangement links TRBV7-6 to TRBJ2-1; 10 positions agree with TRBD2. Per germline, CDR1 SGHVS and CDR2 FNYEAQ. The CDR3 totals 17 residues. J was trimmed by 0 bases and V by 3 bases; bases with no gene match: 5. For the CDR3, the DNA is TGTGCCAGCAGCTTTGAACTAGCGGGAAACTCCTACAATGAGCAGTTCTTC. Amino acid sequence: CASSFELAGNSYNEQFF.

The chain carries TRBV19 and TRBJ1-2, with D maybe TRBD1 (6 bases). Germline assignment: CDR1 LNHDA and CDR2 SQIVND (reference sequence). The CDR3 sequence is 16 residues long. Between the trimmed V and J ends, which lost 6 bases and 3 bases, there was a span of 20 bases. The DNA for the CDR3 is TGTGCCAGTAGCTCCGTGGTAAATACAGGGTACTATGGCTACACCTTC. Amino acids: CASSSVVNTGYYGYTF.

The chain carries TRBV7-9 and TRBJ2-3; perhaps TRBD1 as D (6 bases). The ends were cut back, 5 bases at V and 2 bases at J, with 20 bases in the middle. The CDR3 runs 17 residues. Germline V gives CDR1 SEHNR, CDR2 FQNEAQ (reference sequence). CDR3 residues: CASSLWNDRRFTDTQYF. The CDR3 DNA is TGTGCCAGCAGCCTCTGGAATGACAGGAGATTCACAGATACGCAGTATTTT.

This chain links TRBV6-2 or TRBV6-3 with TRBJ1-5; the D is unclear. Germline V gene sequence: CDR1 MNHEY, CDR2 SVGEGT. V was shortened by 7 bases and J by 2 bases, with 9 bases between the two germline ends. CDR3 length equals 13 residues. CDR3 nucleotides: TGTGCCAGCACCCCGAGGGGCAATCAGCCCCAGCATTTT. Translated, it gives CASTPRGNQPQHF.

This clonotype was counted only a few times. The chain links TRBV20-1 to TRBJ2-7; tentative D call: TRBD2 (5 bases). This CDR3 region has 12 residues. CDR1 and CDR2 from the germline V gene are DFQATT and SNEGSKA (reference sequence). Trimming cost V 1 base and J 3 bases, with 7 bases left between them. CDR3 sequence reads: CSARVGVYEQYF. The CDR3 DNA sequence: TGCAGTGCTAGAGTCGGGGTCTACGAGCAGTACTTC.

This clonotype was recorded many times. V and J are TRBV7-6 and TRBJ1-4, with a tentative D call TRBD1 (6 bases). V was clipped by 4 bases and J by 7 bases, with 10 bases between them. This CDR3 spans 13 amino acids. CDR1 SGHVS and CDR2 FNYEAQ come from the germline V gene. The DNA for the CDR3 is TGTGCCAGCAGCTCAGCAGGGGCTGAAAAACTGTTTTTT. Translating gives CASSSAGAEKLFF.

This clonotype showed up just once. This chain connects TRBV12-3 or TRBV12-4 to TRBJ1-2, with D maybe TRBD1 (5 bases). The CDR3 spans 14 residues. With 5 bases removed from V and 7 bases from J, the gap between germline ends came to 17 bases. The CDR3 loop is CASSPQDGIGGYTF. DNA for the CDR3: TGTGCCAGCAGTCCACAGGACGGGATCGGTGGCTACACCTTC.